This T cell receptor beta chain was sequenced in a study of blood T cell repertoires in COVID-19. Study information: T cells, B-cell-depleted T cells, or PBMCs provided the cDNA or gDNA that served as material.

Produced via immunoSEQ multiplex PCR; TCRdb's table is partial and in-frame only. The sample comprises roughly 100,000 clones, roughly 84% of which are singletons, and roughly a quarter rests with the top ten. The CDR3 consists of 16 residues. Per germline, CDR1 SEHNR and CDR2 FQNEAQ (reference sequence). V shed 5 bases and J shed 8 bases, with 19 bases lying between them. This TCR came from a man in his 60s with acute or convalescent COVID-19. The sample comprised peripheral blood. The genes are TRBV7-9 and TRBJ1-6; D is possibly TRBD1 (6 bases). The CDR3 DNA reads as TGTGCCAGCAGCCAAGGGGGGAGGGGTAGTGATTCACCCCTCCACTTT. Protein product: CASSQGGRGSDSPLHF.